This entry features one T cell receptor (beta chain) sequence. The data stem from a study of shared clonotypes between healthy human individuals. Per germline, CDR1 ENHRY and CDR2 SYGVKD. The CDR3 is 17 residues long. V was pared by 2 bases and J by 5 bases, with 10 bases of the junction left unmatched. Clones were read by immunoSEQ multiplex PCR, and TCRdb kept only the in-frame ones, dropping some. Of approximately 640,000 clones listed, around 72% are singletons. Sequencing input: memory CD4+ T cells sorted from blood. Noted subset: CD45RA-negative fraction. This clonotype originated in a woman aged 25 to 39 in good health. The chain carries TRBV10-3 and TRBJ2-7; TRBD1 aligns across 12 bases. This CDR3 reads CAISETTGTGGAHEQYF. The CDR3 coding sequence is TGTGCCATCAGTGAGACAACCGGGACAGGGGGCGCCCACGAGCAGTACTTC.